A single sample gave rise to the 16 T cell receptor beta chains below, sequenced in a study of radiation and T cells in renal cell carcinoma. Time point given: baseline pretreatment blood. Treatment meaning: 15 Gy SBRT to primary tumor, nephrectomy 4 weeks later. Assay used: immunoSEQ multiplex PCR; TCRdb lists only in-frame clones, some missing. Of some 150,000 clones listed, roughly 83% were seen once; the top ten hold 20% to 25%. This specimen consisted of blood, obtained from a patient whose treatment included radiotherapy and nephrectomy. The receptors here all came from a woman aged 45-59 years with renal cell carcinoma.

The chain employs TRBV6-6 and TRBJ1-2, with D perhaps TRBD1 (6 bases). Trimming shortened V by 2 bases and J by 8 bases, and 12 bases separated the two germline ends. The V gene's germline CDR1 is MNHNY and CDR2 SVGAGI (reference sequence). This CDR3 has 13 residues. This chain's CDR3 is CASSYGQLRGYTF. The CDR3 DNA sequence: TGTGCCAGCAGTTACGGACAGCTTCGGGGCTACACCTTC.

This clone appeared once. The chain couples TRBV9 to TRBJ2-2; TRBD2 agrees at 9 bases. Germline values: CDR1 SGDLS, CDR2 YYNGEE. This CDR3 has 17 amino acids. V shed 0 bases and J 3 bases; nucleotides not matched to a gene: 6. The CDR3 coding sequence is TGTGCCAGCAGCGTAGGTAGCGGGAGATCGGACACCGGGGAGCTGTTTTTT. Protein product: CASSVGSGRSDTGELFF.

The DNA of the CDR3 is TGTGCCACCAGCAGAGAGCGGGACACCTACTCTGGGGCCAACGTCCTGACTTTC. Protein: CATSRERDTYSGANVLTF. The V gene is TRBV15, the J gene TRBJ2-6, with D perhaps given as TRBD1 or TRBD2 (6 bases each). The germline V gene encodes CDR1 LNHNV and CDR2 YYDKDF (reference sequence). This CDR3 has 18 residues. The V end lost 0 bases, the J end lost 0 bases, and 12 bases lay between the germline ends.

The chain recombines TRBV5-4 with TRBJ1-2; 7 positions agree with TRBD1. The trim removed 5 bases at V and 4 bases at J, leaving 14 bases unmatched. This CDR3 is built from 16 residues. Germline-derived CDR1 and CDR2 are SGHNT and YYREEE (reference sequence). In DNA, the CDR3 is TGTGCCAGCAGTTTCAGGGGGGCGCTCGAGTTCTATGGCTACACCTTC. Translating gives CASSFRGALEFYGYTF. Combining the CDR3 with reference TRBV5-4 and TRBJ1-2 gives the whole variable domain ETGVTQSPTHLIKTRGQQVTLRCSSQSGHNTVSWYQQALGQGPQFIFQYYREEENGRGNFPPRFSGLQFPNYSSELNVNALELDDSALYLCASSFRGALEFYGYTFGSGTRLTVV.

CDR3 coding DNA: TGTGCCAGCAGCCAACTTTTGGGGAAGGCGAACACCGGGGAGCTGTTTTTT. It yields the protein CASSQLLGKANTGELFF. The J gene is TRBJ2-2, the V gene TRBV14; D unclear. V lost 2 bases to trimming and J lost 0 bases, with 13 bases between them. The CDR3 length is 17 residues. Germline assignment: CDR1 SGHDN and CDR2 FVKESK.

This chain links TRBV10-3 with TRBJ1-5; maybe TRBD1 (5 bases). With 3 bases removed from V and 8 bases from J, the gap between germline ends came to 8 bases. The V gene's germline CDR1 is ENHRY and CDR2 SYGVKD. The CDR3 spans 12 residues. The CDR3 sequence: CAISEGEEPQHF. The CDR3 nucleotides are TGTGCCATCAGTGAAGGGGAAGAGCCCCAGCATTTT.

This chain connects TRBV28 to TRBJ1-2; 7 nucleotides match TRBD1. There are 11 residues in the CDR3. V lost 6 bases and J lost 14; bases outside the gene matches: 9. Germline V gene sequence: CDR1 MDHEN, CDR2 SYDVKM. Here the CDR3 DNA reads TGTGCCAGCAGCTGGGGACAGTATATAACCTTC. Protein product: CASSWGQYITF.

The V call is TRBV4-3, the J call TRBJ2-7, with no clear D. CDR3 length: 16 amino acids. Trimming removed 0 bases from V and 7 bases from J, with 19 bases in between. Germline CDR1 is LGHNA and CDR2 is YSLEER. Here the CDR3 DNA reads TGCGCCAGCAGCCAAGACTGGAACGGCCCCGCTCGTGAGCAGTACTTC. Translated: CASSQDWNGPAREQYF.

This clone has a handful of counts. V usage is TRBV28 and J usage is TRBJ1-5, with 7 bases matching TRBD1. The CDR3 has 14 residues. Germline V gene data show CDR1 as MDHEN and CDR2 as SYDVKM. Trimming cost V 6 bases and J 4 bases; bases outside gene matches: 6. The CDR3 spells CASRSGQENQPQHF. The CDR3, as DNA: TGTGCCAGCAGATCTGGACAGGAAAATCAGCCCCAGCATTTT.

The chain joins TRBV29-1 to TRBJ2-5; 15 nucleotides match TRBD2. Germline V gene lookup returns CDR1 SQVTM and CDR2 ANQGSEA. Trimming cost V 4 bases and J 4 bases; bases outside gene matches: 7. This CDR3 has 16 residues. The CDR3 DNA is TGCAGCGTTGTGTTCCGGACTAGCGGGGGGGCAGAGACCCAGTACTTC. Amino acid sequence: CSVVFRTSGGAETQYF.

J is TRBJ2-1 and V is TRBV7-2; 8 bases fit TRBD2. V lost 3 bases to trimming and J lost 4 bases; unmatched junction nucleotides: 8. Per the germline V gene, CDR1 is SGHTA and CDR2 is FQGNSA. The length of the CDR3 is 16 residues. The chain's CDR3 is CASSLGGGLGYNEQFF. In DNA, the CDR3 is TGTGCCAGCAGCTTGGGCGGGGGGCTTGGATACAATGAGCAGTTCTTC. The full variable domain, completed using reference TRBV7-2 and TRBJ2-1, is GAGVSQSPSNKVTEKGKDVELRCDPISGHTALYWYRQSLGQGLEFLIYFQGNSAPDKSGLPSDRFSAERTGGSVSTLTIQRTQQEDSAVYLCASSLGGGLGYNEQFFGPGTRLTVL.

This chain uses TRBV5-1 with TRBJ1-4, with D uncertain. CDR3 length: 14 amino acids. Trimming stripped 0 bases from V and 7 bases from J, with 10 bases between. CDR1 is SGHRS and CDR2 is YFSETQ in the germline V gene. The CDR3 is CASSLGASREKLFF. Here the CDR3 DNA reads TGCGCCAGCAGCTTGGGCGCCTCCCGTGAAAAACTGTTTTTT. Full variable domain (rest looked up from reference TRBV5-1 and TRBJ1-4): KAGVTQTPRYLIKTRGQQVTLSCSPISGHRSVSWYQQTPGQGLQFLFEYFSETQRNKGNFPGRFSGRQFSNSRSEMNVSTLELGDSALYLCASSLGASREKLFFGSGTQLSVL.

The J gene is TRBJ2-5, the V gene TRBV27; D ambiguous. From germline, CDR1 is MNHEY and CDR2 SMNVEV (reference sequence). V lost 5 bases to trimming and J lost 0 bases, with 7 bases between them. The CDR3 sequence is 13 residues long. The DNA of the CDR3 is TGTGCCAGCAGTCCGACATACCAAGAGACCCAGTACTTC. Amino acids: CASSPTYQETQYF.

The chain is built from TRBV30 and TRBJ2-5; 11 nucleotides agree with TRBD2. From germline, CDR1 is GTSNPN and CDR2 SVGIG (reference sequence). The trim removed 2 bases at V and 3 bases at J, leaving 2 bases unmatched. This CDR3 region has 14 residues. The DNA of the CDR3 is TGTGCCTGGAGTCCGGGACTAGCGGAAGAGACCCAGTACTTC. It is translated as CAWSPGLAEETQYF.

This rearrangement joins TRBV7-9 to TRBJ1-2; maybe TRBD1 (6 bases). V lost 5 bases, J lost 4 bases, and 11 bases lay in between. CDR1 SEHNR and CDR2 FQNEAQ come from the germline V gene (reference sequence). The CDR3 runs 13 residues. The CDR3 nucleotides read TGTGCCAGCAGCCGGGACACCTCCTATGGCTACACCTTC. Protein: CASSRDTSYGYTF.

V usage is TRBV6-4 and J usage is TRBJ2-1; 9 bases are a match to TRBD2. The CDR3 is 15 amino acids. V shed 5 bases, J shed 5 bases, and the junction held 7 bases outside the gene matches. Germline CDR1 reads MRHNA; CDR2 reads SNTAGT. This CDR3 is CASSTDGGGDNEQFF. The CDR3 DNA reads TGTGCCAGCAGTACAGACGGCGGGGGGGACAATGAGCAGTTCTTC.